The source of this T cell receptor (beta chain) is a study of control samples from healthy donors and cancer patients. Generated by immunoSEQ multiplex PCR, the TCRdb table keeps only in-frame clones and is missing some. The table lists fewer than 65,000 clones, roughly 89% of them singletons, with roughly 1.4% in the top ten. With 2 bases removed from V and 7 bases from J, the gap between germline ends came to 12 bases. There are 13 residues in the CDR3. The germline V gene encodes CDR1 MNHEY and CDR2 SVGAGI. The receptor was isolated from a man aged 35 to 55 with colorectal cancer. This chain uses TRBV6-5 with TRBJ2-7, with D hard to call. The sample comprised PBMCs. The CDR3 region has the DNA TGTGCCAGCAGTTACGACACCTATCAGGAGCAGTACTTC. Translation: CASSYDTYQEQYF.